This entry is about one T cell receptor beta chain. Libraries were prepared by immunoSEQ multiplex PCR; TCRdb keeps only in-frame clonotypes and omits some of them. The sample has 360,000 or so clones, roughly four fifths seen once; the top ten hold approximately 5%. The sample belongs to a study of blood T cell repertoires in COVID-19. Study-wide background: Sources were T cells, B-cell-depleted T cells, or PBMCs; the material itself was cDNA or gDNA.

Trimming cost V 2 bases and J 9 bases; bases outside gene matches: 6. The length of the CDR3 is 14 residues. The V gene's germline CDR1 is MNHEY and CDR2 SVGAGI. Individuals drawn from about two dozen US areas were roughly 18 to 95 years old. The study counted Cohort 3 donors as recovered given two negative PCRs, clearance, or symptom resolution. V is TRBV6-5 and J is TRBJ2-1; 8 bases fit TRBD1. The sequenced sample consisted of PBMCs or T cells enriched from blood (not recorded which). This sequence originates from a woman between 45 and 60 years old who had recovered from COVID-19. The CDR3: CASSYGQGRGEQFF. CDR3 nucleotides: TGTGCCAGCAGTTACGGACAGGGACGGGGTGAGCAGTTCTTC.